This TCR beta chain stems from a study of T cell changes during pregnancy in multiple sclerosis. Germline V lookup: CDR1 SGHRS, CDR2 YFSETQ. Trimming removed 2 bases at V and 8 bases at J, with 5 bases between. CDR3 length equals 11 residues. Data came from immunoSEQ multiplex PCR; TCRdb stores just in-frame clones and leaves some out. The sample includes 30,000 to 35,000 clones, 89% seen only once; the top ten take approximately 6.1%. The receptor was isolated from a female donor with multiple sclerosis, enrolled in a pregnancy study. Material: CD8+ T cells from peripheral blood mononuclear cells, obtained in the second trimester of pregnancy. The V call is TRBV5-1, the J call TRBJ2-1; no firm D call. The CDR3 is CASSFQYEQFF. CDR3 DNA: TGCGCCAGCAGCTTCCAGTATGAGCAGTTCTTC.